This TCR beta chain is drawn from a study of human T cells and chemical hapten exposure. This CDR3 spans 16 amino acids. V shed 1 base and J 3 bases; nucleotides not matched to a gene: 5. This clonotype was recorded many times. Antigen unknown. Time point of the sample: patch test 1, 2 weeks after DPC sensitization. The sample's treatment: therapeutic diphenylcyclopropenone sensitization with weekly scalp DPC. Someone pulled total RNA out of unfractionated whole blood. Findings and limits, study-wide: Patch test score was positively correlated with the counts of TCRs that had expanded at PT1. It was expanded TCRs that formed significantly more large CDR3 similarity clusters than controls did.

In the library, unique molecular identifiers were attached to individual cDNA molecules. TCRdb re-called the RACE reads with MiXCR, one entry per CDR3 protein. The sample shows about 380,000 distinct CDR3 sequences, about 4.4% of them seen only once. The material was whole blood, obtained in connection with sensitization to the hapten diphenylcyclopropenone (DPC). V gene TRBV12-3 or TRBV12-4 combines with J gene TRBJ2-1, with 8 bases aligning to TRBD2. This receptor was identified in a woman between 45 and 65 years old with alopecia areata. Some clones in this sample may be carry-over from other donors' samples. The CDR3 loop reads CASSLGSLAGYNEQFF. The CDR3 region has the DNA TGTGCCAGCAGTTTAGGAAGTCTAGCGGGCTACAATGAGCAGTTCTTC.